Below are 27 T cell receptor beta chains sequenced from a single sample in a study of molecular identifiers for immune sequencing clone quantification. One entry per CDR3 protein, called by TCRdb with MiXCR from the PCR reads. The data contain hundreds of thousands of distinct CDR3 sequences, roughly 25% of them singletons. Sequencing input: naive CD8+ T cells from blood, with Jurkat cell RNA spiked in. Specified subset: FACS-sorted CD8+CD4-CCR7+CD45RA+ naive T cells. The source is a human donor in good health. Some libraries in this study had Jurkat cell RNA spiked in.

This clonotype was seen a few times. The gene calls are TRBV7-9 and TRBJ1-2; 10 positions agree with TRBD1. The CDR3 extends over 15 amino acids. CDR1 SEHNR and CDR2 FQNEAQ come from the germline V gene (reference sequence). V lost 1 base, J lost 6 bases, and 5 bases stayed unmatched. The CDR3 region is CASSLGETGGNGYTF. The DNA of the CDR3 is TGTGCCAGCAGCTTAGGAGAGACAGGGGGCAATGGCTACACCTTC.

Worth noting for this clonotype: An end of the junction does not agree with germline; a read error may underlie this. The chain uses TRBV4-3 and TRBJ2-7, with D hard to call. The germline CDR1 and CDR2 sequences are LGHNA and YSLEER. This CDR3 region has 15 residues. The CDR3 DNA is TGCGCCCGCAGCCAAGAAAGGCAAGACTCCTACGAGCAGTACTTC. Amino acid sequence: CARSQERQDSYEQYF.

The V call is TRBV27, the J call TRBJ2-1; the D gene is possibly TRBD2 (6 bases). Germline CDR1 and CDR2: MNHEY and SMNVEV (reference sequence). The CDR3 has 12 amino acids. V was cut by 6 bases and J by 7 bases, with 10 bases left in between. Here the CDR3 reads CASRTRVNEQFF. For the CDR3, the DNA is TGTGCCAGCAGGACTAGGGTGAATGAGCAGTTCTTC.

This chain joins TRBV5-6 and TRBJ1-4; D is undetermined. V lost 3 bases, J lost 3 bases, and 9 bases lay in between. The CDR3 covers 14 residues. Germline V CDR1 and CDR2: SGHDT, YYEEEE. The CDR3 loop reads CASSSSGPNEKLFF. The CDR3 DNA sequence: TGTGCCAGCAGCTCGAGCGGCCCTAATGAAAAACTGTTTTTT.

This clonotype was observed many times. The chain combines TRBV28 with TRBJ2-7, with 8 bases matching TRBD2. V lost 3 bases and J lost 7; bases outside the gene matches: 8. Looked up from germline, CDR1 is MDHEN and CDR2 is SYDVKM. The CDR3 runs 14 residues. Written as DNA, the CDR3 is TGTGCCAGCAGTTTTGGAGCGGGAGTGCGGGAGCAGTACTTC. Encoded protein: CASSFGAGVREQYF.

This clonotype was seen once. Since a much larger clone is just one base distant, this may be a read error. The J gene is TRBJ2-5, the V gene TRBV10-3, with 10 positions matching TRBD1. Germline assignment: CDR1 ENHRY and CDR2 SYGVKD. The CDR3 extends over 15 amino acids. CDR3 nucleotide sequence: TGTACCATCAATTACCCGGACAGGGGGCAAGAGACCCAGTACTTC. This codes for CTINYPDRGQETQYF.

The table lists this clonotype with a few counts. The CDR3 here is CASIPGGDSGNNEQFF. The CDR3 DNA reads as TGTGCCAGTATTCCTGGCGGGGACAGCGGCAACAATGAGCAGTTCTTC. The chain recombines TRBV28 with TRBJ2-1; D may be TRBD1 (7 bases). Germline V gene sequence: CDR1 MDHEN, CDR2 SYDVKM. Between the trimmed V and J ends, which lost 9 bases and 5 bases, there was a span of 23 bases. The CDR3 is made up of 16 amino acids.

This clonotype was seen at least ten times. The gene calls are TRBV9 and TRBJ2-2, with D possibly matching TRBD2 (6 bases). The ends were cut back, 0 bases at V and 2 bases at J, with 11 bases in the middle. The CDR3 is made up of 16 amino acids. CDR1 is SGDLS, CDR2 YYNGEE, per germline. The CDR3 coding sequence is TGTGCCAGCAGCGTAGTTAGCGGTTACAACACCGGGGAGCTGTTTTTT. The encoded protein is CASSVVSGYNTGELFF.

Turning to this clonotype: This CDR3 fails to terminate in the conserved phenylalanine or tryptophan, so it likely reflects a read error. J is TRBJ2-3 and V is TRBV13; possible D gene TRBD2, 5 bases. V was pared by 5 bases and J by 1 base, with 10 bases between. Looked up from germline, CDR1 is PRHDT and CDR2 is FYEKMQ (reference sequence). CDR3 length: 14 residues. The CDR3 DNA reads TGTGCCAGCAGCCCCTCGGAGGGCACAGATACGCAGTATTTA. Amino acids: CASSPSEGTDTQYL.

This clonotype has a count of ten or more. The chain is built from TRBV6-2 or TRBV6-3 and TRBJ2-7; tentatively, D is TRBD2 (6 bases). V gave up 0 bases and J gave up 6 bases, with 9 bases separating them. Germline V gene data show CDR1 as MNHEY and CDR2 as SVGEGT. The CDR3 totals 13 residues. The CDR3 region is CASSYSGSPEQYF. CDR3 DNA: TGTGCCAGCAGTTACTCCGGGAGCCCCGAGCAGTACTTC.

There are a few counts of this clonotype. The chain uses TRBV5-1 and TRBJ2-7; D is ambiguous. The CDR3 is made up of 15 amino acids. CDR1 and CDR2 from the germline V gene are SGHRS and YFSETQ. Trimming stripped 5 bases from V and 0 bases from J, with 15 bases between. CDR3 residues: CASRDWTAASYEQYF. The CDR3 DNA sequence: TGCGCCAGCAGAGATTGGACGGCAGCCTCCTACGAGCAGTACTTC.

Only a few counts were recorded for this clonotype. The rearrangement uses TRBV29-1 and TRBJ2-5; 8 bases match TRBD2. The trim removed 3 bases at V and 5 bases at J, leaving 8 bases unmatched. This CDR3 spans 14 amino acids. Germline loops: CDR1 SQVTM, CDR2 ANQGSEA. The CDR3 DNA reads TGCAGCGTTGATATAAGCGGGGGACGGGAGACCCAGTACTTC. This gives the protein CSVDISGGRETQYF. Full variable domain (rest looked up from reference TRBV29-1 and TRBJ2-5): SAVISQKPSRDICQRGTSLTIQCQVDSQVTMMFWYRQQPGQSLTLIATANQGSEATYESGFVIDKFPISRPNLTFSTLTVSNMSPEDSSIYLCSVDISGGRETQYFGPGTRLLVL.

In its sample, this clonotype was seen many times. This chain uses TRBV15 with TRBJ2-5, with D tentatively TRBD1 (6 bases). The length of the CDR3 is 16 residues. V was trimmed by 1 base and J by 0 bases, leaving 12 bases between them. From germline, CDR1 is LNHNV and CDR2 YYDKDF (reference sequence). The CDR3 nucleotides are TGTGCCACCAGCAGAGGCGGGTACAGGGACCAAGAGACCCAGTACTTC. Translated: CATSRGGYRDQETQYF.

There are many counts of this clonotype. The junction and the germline gene differ at one end; a read error may be behind it. The chain joins TRBV20-1 to TRBJ1-5; D not resolved. Germline values: CDR1 DFQATT, CDR2 SNEGSKA (reference sequence). The CDR3 spans 16 residues. DNA of the CDR3: TGCAGTGCTAGAGAAGGGCGGAATTATAGCAATCATCCCCAGCATTTT. Its protein is CSAREGRNYSNHPQHF.

This clonotype was seen a few times. The CDR3 sequence: CASSPGLSHLEQFF. The CDR3 DNA sequence: TGTGCCAGTAGTCCGGGCTTGAGTCATCTTGAGCAGTTCTTC. The chain joins TRBV19 to TRBJ2-1, with D unresolved. CDR1 is LNHDA, CDR2 SQIVND, per germline (reference sequence). V gave up 5 bases and J gave up 9 bases, with 17 bases separating them. This CDR3 has 14 residues.

The rearrangement links TRBV4-1 to TRBJ2-2; 7 bases are a match to TRBD2. The germline V gene has CDR1 MGHRA and CDR2 YSYEKL. The CDR3 loop spans 16 amino acids. Germline trimming cut 0 bases from V and 5 bases from J; bases unmatched to any gene: 6. DNA of the CDR3: TGCGCCAGCAGCCAAGATCTGGGGGGGTGGACCGGGGAGCTGTTTTTT. Its protein product is CASSQDLGGWTGELFF.

The J gene is TRBJ2-3, the V gene TRBV30, with a weak D call TRBD2 (5 bases). The CDR3 is 13 amino acids. CDR1 and CDR2 from the germline V gene are GTSNPN and SVGIG (reference sequence). V was clipped by 4 bases and J by 5 bases, with 13 bases between them. The CDR3 DNA reads TGTGCCTGGACCGAGGACTGGAAAGATACGCAGTATTTT. It yields the protein CAWTEDWKDTQYF.

This clonotype was recorded at least ten times. The chain employs TRBV6-5 and TRBJ2-1; 7 bases fit TRBD2. The CDR3 contains 14 residues. J gave up 4 bases and V 2 bases, and 2 bases lay outside the gene matches. CDR1 and CDR2 from the germline V gene are MNHEY and SVGAGI. The CDR3 nucleotides are TGTGCCAGCAGTTACGGGGGGGGGTACAATGAGCAGTTCTTC. It encodes CASSYGGGYNEQFF.

The chain recombines TRBV2 with TRBJ1-5, with D possibly TRBD1 on 6 matching bases. Between the trimmed V and J ends, which lost 3 bases and 3 bases, there was a span of 18 bases. Germline loops: CDR1 SNHLY, CDR2 FYNNEI. The CDR3 contains 17 residues. The CDR3 spells CASSERGAFLSNQPQHF. The CDR3 DNA reads TGTGCCAGCAGTGAGAGGGGGGCCTTTTTGTCCAATCAGCCCCAGCATTTT.

Ten or more counts support this clonotype. The chain has TRBV6-5 and TRBJ2-7; 16 bases line up with TRBD2. The CDR3 runs 18 residues. Germline V gene data show CDR1 as MNHEY and CDR2 as SVGAGI. Unmatched junction bases numbered 11, after V lost 4 bases and J lost 5 bases. Here the CDR3 DNA reads TGTGCCAGCAGTTTGGCCGGGACTAGCGGGAGGGCGGCCCACGAGCAGTACTTC. Translation: CASSLAGTSGRAAHEQYF.

This clonotype was observed many times. The chain is built from TRBV5-6 and TRBJ1-5; D unclear. Trimming left V 6 bases short and J 2 bases short, with 15 bases between. The germline V gene has CDR1 SGHDT and CDR2 YYEEEE. The CDR3 contains 15 residues. The CDR3 sequence is CASTRTPGGNQPQHF. The CDR3 DNA reads as TGTGCCAGCACCAGAACACCCGGGGGCAATCAGCCCCAGCATTTT.

This sequence joins TRBV7-8 and TRBJ2-7; 10 bases map to TRBD1. J lost 9 bases, V lost 3 bases, and 8 bases had no gene match. The germline V gene has CDR1 SGHVS and CDR2 FQNEAQ. The CDR3 runs 14 residues. The CDR3 nucleotides read TGTGCCAGCAGCTTCGGGACAGGGGTAATGGGGCAGTACTTC. This codes for CASSFGTGVMGQYF.

Regarding this clonotype: This could be a read error, since a much larger clone is one nucleotide away. The chain uses TRBV9 and TRBJ2-7; 9 nucleotides match TRBD2. The CDR3 consists of 14 residues. Per germline, CDR1 SGDLS and CDR2 YYNGEE. With V trimmed by 4 bases and J by 3 bases, 5 bases remained unmatched. The CDR3 reads CASSLVTSGYEQYF. The CDR3 DNA reads as TGTGCCAGCAGCCTAGTGACTAGCGGCTACGAGCAGTACTTC.

V gene TRBV5-6 combines with J gene TRBJ2-2; unclear D gene. The CDR3 is made up of 13 amino acids. Trimming shortened V by 2 bases and J by 10 bases, and 12 bases separated the two germline ends. Germline loops: CDR1 SGHDT, CDR2 YYEEEE. The CDR3 coding sequence is TGTGCCAGCAGCTTCAGAGAGGTGACGGAGCTGTTTTTT. Amino acids: CASSFREVTELFF.

A word on this clonotype: A clone one base away is much larger, so this may be a read error. Without the conserved terminal phenylalanine or tryptophan, this CDR3 likely stems from a read error. This chain joins TRBV4-1 and TRBJ2-3; D tentatively reads TRBD1 or TRBD2 (5 bases each). The V end lost 2 bases, the J end lost 3 bases, and 12 bases lay between the germline ends. This CDR3 is built from 15 residues. The germline V gene encodes CDR1 MGHRA and CDR2 YSYEKL. Here the CDR3 reads CASSQFYGGTDTQYL. CDR3 sequence (DNA): TGCGCCAGCAGCCAATTCTATGGGGGTACAGATACGCAGTATCTT.

CDR3 in DNA: TGTGCCAGCAGTCCCCTCCAAAACTACGAGCAGTACTTC. Translated: CASSPLQNYEQYF. The chain recombines TRBV27 with TRBJ2-7; D remains ambiguous. The V end lost 5 bases, the J end lost 3 bases, and 11 bases lay between the germline ends. Germline values: CDR1 MNHEY, CDR2 SMNVEV (reference sequence). CDR3 length: 13 amino acids.

The chain joins TRBV6-1 to TRBJ2-1; D gene unclear. The V end was cut by 0 bases, the J end by 6 bases, with 6 bases between. This CDR3 comprises 13 residues. Germline CDR1 reads MNHNS; CDR2 reads SASEGT. For the CDR3, the DNA is TGTGCCAGCAGTGAAGCGCGTGTCAATGAGCAGTTCTTC. It is translated as CASSEARVNEQFF.